The present T cell receptor (beta chain) was sequenced within a study of blood T cell repertoires in COVID-19. The overall study: The cDNA or gDNA used as material had been derived from T cells, B-cell-depleted T cells, or PBMCs.

Unmatched junction bases numbered 13, after V lost 7 bases and J lost 4 bases. Germline-derived CDR1 and CDR2 are SGHVS and FQNEAQ. The CDR3 has 16 residues. Original analysis: For nucleated cells, counts were estimated from reference gene primer amplification. The assay was immunoSEQ multiplex PCR, and TCRdb's table has in-frame clones only and misses some. V and J calls and clone size are as listed in that table; D and trimming were resolved from the DNA. The profile shows more than 95,000 clones, around 76% of them singletons. The chain combines TRBV7-8 with TRBJ2-1, with 7 positions matching TRBD2. The sample taken for sequencing was peripheral blood. The receptor's source is a woman in her 70s with acute or convalescent COVID-19. The CDR3 protein is CASNKDGGGLYNEQFF. Written as DNA, the CDR3 is TGTGCCAGCAACAAAGATGGGGGGGGACTTTACAATGAGCAGTTCTTC.